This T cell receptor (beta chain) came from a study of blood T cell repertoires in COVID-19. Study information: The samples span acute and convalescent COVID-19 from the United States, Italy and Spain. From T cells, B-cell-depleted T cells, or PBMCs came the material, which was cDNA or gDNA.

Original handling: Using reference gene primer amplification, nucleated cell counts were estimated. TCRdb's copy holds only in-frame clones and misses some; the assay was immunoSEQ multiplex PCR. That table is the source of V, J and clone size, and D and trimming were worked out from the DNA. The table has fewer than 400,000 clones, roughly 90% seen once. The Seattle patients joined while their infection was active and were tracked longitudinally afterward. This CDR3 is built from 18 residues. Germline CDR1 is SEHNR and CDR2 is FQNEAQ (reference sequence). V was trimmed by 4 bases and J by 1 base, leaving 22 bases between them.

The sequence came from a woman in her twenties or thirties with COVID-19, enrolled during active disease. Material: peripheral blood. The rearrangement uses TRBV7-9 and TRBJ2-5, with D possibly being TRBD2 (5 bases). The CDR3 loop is CASSYPRNFQRIQETQYF. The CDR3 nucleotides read TGTGCCAGCAGCTACCCAAGAAACTTCCAGCGGATCCAAGAGACCCAGTACTTC.